This paragraph reports one TCR beta chain. The antigen is unknown. An input of about 0.45 to 1 ug of RNA was subjected to reverse transcription using random hexamers. By means of immunoSEQ multiplex PCR, TCR beta CDR3 spanning 54 Vbeta and 13 Jbeta underwent amplification. TCRdb independently ran MiXCR on the immunoSEQ multiplex PCR reads; one entry per CDR3 protein. Of 100,000 or so distinct CDR3 sequences detected, around 90% appear once; the ten largest clones hold 0.11% to 0.15%. The T cells that were sequenced for TCR beta were CD8+ and CD4+ cells from blood. The source of the sample is a study of CD8 T cells in Susac syndrome. This CDR3 spans 14 amino acids. Trimming removed 7 bases from V and 1 base from J, with 13 bases in between. Germline lookup yields CDR1 MNHEY and CDR2 SMNVEV (reference sequence). General observations from the study: A relatively small number of individuals underwent TCR sequencing and HLA analysis.

Sample: CD4+ T cells from PBMCs. The TCR was taken from a human donor in good health. The rearrangement joins TRBV27 to TRBJ1-1; D unresolved. CDR3 residues: CASMPQQRNTEAFF. CDR3 nucleotides: TGTGCCAGCATGCCCCAACAGCGGAACACTGAAGCTTTCTTT.